The 10 T cell receptor beta chains given below trace back to one sample, sequenced in a study of T cells in Graves' hyperthyroidism and ophthalmopathy. Amplified regions were TCR beta CDR3 sequences from RNA transcripts. When the TCR CDR3 underwent first-round RT-PCR, the HTBI primer set was used. Each CDR3 protein gets one entry after TCRdb re-called the multiplex PCR reads with MiXCR. The sample lists roughly 500,000 distinct CDR3 sequences, 40% to 50% occurring once. The specimen was peripheral blood or thyroid tissue (not recorded which). These receptors all come from an adult woman with Graves' disease, either hyperthyroidism or ophthalmopathy (not recorded which).

The V gene is TRBV7-6, the J gene TRBJ2-7, with D possibly being TRBD1 (6 bases). The CDR3 is 15 amino acids. Trimming pared 8 bases from V and 2 bases from J, leaving 19 bases between. Looked up from germline, CDR1 is SGHVS and CDR2 is FNYEAQ. CDR3 nucleotides: TGTGCCAGCTCACCACGAAGGACAGAGACCTACGAGCAGTACTTC. This encodes CASSPRRTETYEQYF.

This clonotype appeared a single time. The rearrangement links TRBV20-1 to TRBJ1-2; tentatively, D is TRBD1 (5 bases). Germline CDR1 is DFQATT and CDR2 is SNEGSKA (reference sequence). V lost 2 bases to trimming and J lost 4 bases, with 11 bases between them. This CDR3 spans 13 amino acids. CDR3 DNA sequence: TGCAGTGCTAGACTGGGGGGTGTCTATGGCTACACCTTC. Its protein product is CSARLGGVYGYTF.

The chain couples TRBV20-1 to TRBJ2-5, with TRBD2 identical over 11 bases. There are 18 residues in the CDR3. The germline gives CDR1 DFQATT, CDR2 SNEGSKA (reference sequence). V lost 3 bases to trimming and J lost 0 bases; unmatched junction nucleotides: 12. Here the CDR3 DNA reads TGCAGTGCTAGGAATCGAAAGACTAGCGGGGTTAACCAAGAGACCCAGTACTTC. Translation gives CSARNRKTSGVNQETQYF.

On this clonotype itself: A clone one base away is much larger, so this may be a read error. This chain uses TRBV24-1 with TRBJ2-5, with 9 bases identical to TRBD1. After removal of 7 bases from V and 0 bases from J, the junction contained 5 bases not matched to a gene. Per germline, CDR1 KGHDR and CDR2 SFDVKD. The CDR3 length is 15 residues. CDR3 sequence: CATSPTGGYQETQYF. As DNA, the CDR3 is TGTGCCACCAGCCCGACAGGGGGATACCAAGAGACCCAGTACTTC.

J is TRBJ2-5 and V is TRBV15, with 7 bases aligning to TRBD1. The CDR3 consists of 16 residues. CDR1 LNHNV and CDR2 YYDKDF come from the germline V gene (reference sequence). Losses at the gene ends were 4 bases for V and 5 bases for J; bases not matched to a gene: 13. CDR3: CATSTLQGVGIETQYF. The DNA for the CDR3 is TGTGCCACCAGCACCCTCCAGGGGGTGGGGATTGAGACCCAGTACTTC.

V and J are TRBV20-1 and TRBJ1-6; tentative D call: TRBD1 (5 bases). The CDR3 loop spans 17 amino acids. The germline V gene has CDR1 DFQATT and CDR2 SNEGSKA (reference sequence). With 0 bases removed from V and 8 bases from J, the gap between germline ends came to 20 bases. Written as DNA, the CDR3 is TGCAGTGCTAGAGATTCAATTCGGGGGAAGGAAGATTCACCCCTCCACTTT. Protein: CSARDSIRGKEDSPLHF.

This clonotype came up a few times. The chain recombines TRBV6-2 or TRBV6-3 with TRBJ2-6; the D gene is possibly TRBD1 (5 bases). CDR3 length equals 16 residues. The ends were cut back, 4 bases at V and 2 bases at J, with 12 bases in the middle. Germline CDR1 reads MNHEY; CDR2 reads SVGEGT. Here the CDR3 DNA reads TGTGCCAGCAGTTCGGACATCCTTCCTGGGGCCAACGTCCTGACTTTC. This sequence encodes CASSSDILPGANVLTF.

This clonotype was counted many times. The rearrangement uses TRBV5-1 and TRBJ2-7; D gene uncertain. This CDR3 region has 14 residues. Trimming took 5 bases from V and 2 from J, leaving 14 bases between them. CDR1 is SGHRS, CDR2 YFSETQ, per germline. The CDR3 nucleotides are TGCGCCAGCAGTAGAGTGGGCATCACCTACGAGCAGTACTTC. Translated: CASSRVGITYEQYF.

V is TRBV2 and J is TRBJ2-2; 9 bases are a match to TRBD1. V lost 6 bases, J lost 4 bases, and 6 bases stayed unmatched. Germline V gives CDR1 SNHLY, CDR2 FYNNEI. The CDR3 covers 15 residues. DNA of the CDR3: TGTGCCAGCAGCCGGGACAGGGATCCCACCGGGGAGCTGTTTTTT. Translated: CASSRDRDPTGELFF. The full variable domain, with the rest looked up from reference TRBV2 and TRBJ2-2, is EPEVTQTPSHQVTQMGQEVILRCVPISNHLYFYWYRQILGQKVEFLVSFYNNEISEKSEIFDDQFSVERPDGSNFTLKIRSTKLEDSAMYFCASSRDRDPTGELFFGEGSRLTVL.

V usage is TRBV15 and J usage is TRBJ1-5; D is perhaps TRBD1 (5 bases). Trimming cost V 2 bases and J 3 bases, with 8 bases left between them. Germline CDR1 is LNHNV and CDR2 is YYDKDF (reference sequence). The CDR3 totals 14 residues. In DNA, the CDR3 is TGTGCCACCAGCAGACAGGGTTACAATCAGCCCCAGCATTTT. It codes for CATSRQGYNQPQHF.